Listed here is a single TCR beta chain. Its antigen remains unidentified. The data stem from a study of breast tumors, draining lymph nodes, adjacent tissues. The study, taken as a whole, reports: Tumors had less TCR diversity than lymph nodes, more than nontumor tissue. Tumor T cell lymph node origin was a supported hypothesis, not proven. Most tumor T cells seemingly derive from lymph node, then expand in tumor.

V dropped 3 bases and J dropped 9 bases, with 12 bases sitting between them. CDR1 is KGHSH and CDR2 is LQKENI in the germline V gene. The CDR3 is made up of 13 amino acids. Axillary draining lymph nodes of breast cancer patients supplied the node samples. TCRdb independently ran MiXCR on the multiplex PCR reads; one entry per CDR3 protein. The sample records about 180,000 distinct CDR3 sequences, roughly a third being singletons. The source of this sequence is a female donor with breast cancer. Some clones in this sample may be carry-over from other donors' samples. V gene TRBV18 combines with J gene TRBJ1-5; a weak D match, TRBD1 (6 bases). Input material: axillary lymph node tissue. CDR3 DNA sequence: TGTGCCAGCTCACCCCCGGGGGCAGGGCCCCAGCATTTT. It yields the protein CASSPPGAGPQHF. Full variable domain (missing parts from reference TRBV18 and TRBJ1-5): NAGVMQNPRHLVRRRGQEARLRCSPMKGHSHVYWYRQLPEEGLKFMVYLQKENIIDESGMPKERFSAEFPKEGPSILRIQQVVRGDSAAYFCASSPPGAGPQHFGDGTRLSIL.